The 16 T cell receptor beta chains reported below all come from one sample, sequenced in a study of human T cells and chemical hapten exposure. Described time point: patch test 3, about 24 weeks after DPC sensitization. Treatment here: therapeutic diphenylcyclopropenone sensitization with weekly scalp DPC. The starting material, unfractionated whole blood, was used for total RNA extraction. TCRdb processed the RACE reads anew with MiXCR; each CDR3 protein has one entry. The sample yields 38,000 or so distinct CDR3 sequences, roughly 9.5% seen once. Sequencing was performed on whole blood, taken in connection with sensitization to the hapten diphenylcyclopropenone (DPC). These receptors all come from a man aged 50-60 years with alopecia areata. Some clones in this sample may be carry-over from other donors' samples.

In this sample, this clonotype turned up many times. The V gene is TRBV5-1, the J gene TRBJ2-7; D is uncertain. This CDR3 contains 15 residues. Germline V gene lookup returns CDR1 SGHRS and CDR2 YFSETQ. Trimming shortened V by 4 bases and J by 3 bases, and 17 bases separated the two germline ends. The CDR3 sequence is CASSRVLFQDYEQYF. In DNA, the CDR3 is TGCGCCAGCAGCCGAGTTTTGTTTCAGGACTACGAGCAGTACTTC.

This clonotype has just a few counts. The chain employs TRBV10-3 and TRBJ1-2; 8 bases are shared with TRBD1. This CDR3 region has 14 residues. Germline V gene lookup returns CDR1 ENHRY and CDR2 SYGVKD. The J segment lost 8 bases and the V segment lost 2 bases, leaving 7 bases of the junction unmatched. CDR3: CAISEAGQGTGYTF. Here the CDR3 DNA reads TGTGCCATCAGTGAGGCCGGACAGGGAACGGGCTACACCTTC.

This clonotype occurred a few times. The V call is TRBV4-1, the J call TRBJ1-5; unclear D gene. The ends were cut back, 1 base at V and 3 bases at J, with 10 bases in the middle. The germline gives CDR1 MGHRA, CDR2 YSYEKL. The CDR3 is made up of 15 amino acids. CDR3: CASSQGGSINQPQHF. In DNA form, the CDR3 reads TGCGCCAGCAGCCAAGGAGGCAGTATCAATCAGCCCCAGCATTTT.

The chain has TRBV11-2 and TRBJ2-2, with 8 bases aligning to TRBD2. CDR3 length: 14 amino acids. The V gene end was trimmed by 5 bases and the J gene end by 7 bases; junction bases not matched to a gene: 6. Per germline, CDR1 SGHAT and CDR2 FQNNGV. The CDR3 region has the DNA TGTGCCAGCAGCCCGATAGCGGGGATCGGGGAGCTGTTTTTT. Its translation: CASSPIAGIGELFF.

There are many counts of this clonotype. The chain has TRBV5-4 and TRBJ2-7; 8 nucleotides match TRBD1. The CDR3 has 14 amino acids. Germline CDR1 SGHNT, CDR2 YYREEE (reference sequence). The ends lost 4 bases at V and 1 base at J; junction bases unmatched: 4. The DNA for the CDR3 is TGTGCCAGCAGCGCCGGACAGGGTTCCTACGAGCAGTACTTC. This sequence encodes CASSAGQGSYEQYF. Using reference TRBV5-4 and TRBJ2-7 for the parts outside the CDR3, the full variable domain is ETGVTQSPTHLIKTRGQQVTLRCSSQSGHNTVSWYQQALGQGPQFIFQYYREEENGRGNFPPRFSGLQFPNYSSELNVNALELDDSALYLCASSAGQGSYEQYFGPGTRLTVT.

This clonotype was picked up a small number of times. The chain couples TRBV7-9 to TRBJ1-5; weak D call: TRBD1 (5 bases). The CDR3 consists of 14 residues. Germline-derived CDR1 and CDR2 are SEHNR and FQNEAQ (reference sequence). With 5 bases removed from V and 2 bases from J, the gap between germline ends came to 10 bases. The CDR3, as DNA: TGTGCCAGCAGCCCAGAAGGGGGCAATCAGCCCCAGCATTTT. Translating it yields CASSPEGGNQPQHF.

Many counts were recorded for this clonotype. CDR3 region: CCWGGSYNEQFF. CDR3 nucleotides: TGCTGCTGGGGGGGCTCCTACAATGAGCAGTTCTTC. The chain combines TRBV20-1 with TRBJ2-1; 7 bases fit TRBD2. This CDR3 is 12 amino acids long. Germline loops: CDR1 DFQATT, CDR2 SNEGSKA (reference sequence).

In its sample, this clonotype was seen many times. This chain uses TRBV20-1 with TRBJ1-5; 10 bases line up with TRBD1. The CDR3 runs 14 residues. V shed 5 bases and J 4 bases; nucleotides not matched to a gene: 5. CDR1 and CDR2 from the germline V gene are DFQATT and SNEGSKA (reference sequence). In DNA, the CDR3 is TGCAGTGCTCAAGGGGGACAGGGGAATCAGCCCCAGCATTTT. It codes for CSAQGGQGNQPQHF.

This clonotype was seen a handful of times. J is TRBJ2-7 and V is TRBV4-2; D unclear. The V and J ends lost 1 base and 2 bases respectively, with 9 bases between them. This CDR3 has 14 residues. The germline V gene encodes CDR1 LGHNA and CDR2 YNFKEQ. CDR3 in DNA: TGTGCCAGCAGCCAAGTGACGGAAACCTACGAGCAGTACTTC. Translated: CASSQVTETYEQYF.

This clonotype came up many times. The chain's CDR3 is CASSQVNSGYTF. The CDR3 nucleotides are TGTGCCAGCAGCCAAGTAAACAGCGGCTACACCTTC. V gene TRBV14 combines with J gene TRBJ1-2; no clear D. Germline loops: CDR1 SGHDN, CDR2 FVKESK. The CDR3 consists of 12 residues. Trimming left V 1 base short and J 8 bases short, with 8 bases between.

This clonotype was recorded a few times. This chain connects TRBV9 to TRBJ2-6, with 7 bases matching TRBD1. The CDR3 spans 19 residues. Losses at the gene ends were 2 bases for V and 4 bases for J; bases not matched to a gene: 15. Germline V lookup: CDR1 SGDLS, CDR2 YYNGEE. The chain's CDR3 is CASSVTTGQAYSGANVLTF. The DNA of the CDR3 is TGTGCCAGCAGCGTTACGACAGGGCAAGCCTATTCCGGGGCCAACGTCCTGACTTTC. The complete variable domain, with remaining parts taken from reference TRBV9 and TRBJ2-6, reads DSGVTQTPKHLITATGQRVTLRCSPRSGDLSVYWYQQSLDQGLQFLIQYYNGEERAKGNILERFSAQQFPDLHSELNLSSLELGDSALYFCASSVTTGQAYSGANVLTFGAGSRLTVL.

This clonotype was seen at least ten times. The CDR3 bases are TGCGCCAGCAGCTTGGATCTGGAGGTCCACGAGCAGTACTTC. Amino acid sequence: CASSLDLEVHEQYF. V usage is TRBV5-1 and J usage is TRBJ2-7; TRBD2 might be the D (5 bases). CDR1 and CDR2 from the germline V gene are SGHRS and YFSETQ. Trimming shortened V by 0 bases and J by 5 bases, and 12 bases separated the two germline ends. CDR3 length equals 14 residues.

This clonotype was recorded a few times. The rearrangement uses TRBV10-3 and TRBJ1-1; D possibly corresponds to TRBD1 (5 bases). Trimming took 6 bases from V and 3 from J, leaving 14 bases between them. There are 14 residues in the CDR3. Germline V lookup: CDR1 ENHRY, CDR2 SYGVKD. CDR3 in DNA: TGTGCCATCAGGACGAGCGGGGGAGACACTGAAGCTTTCTTT. Translated, it gives CAIRTSGGDTEAFF.

This clonotype was counted ten times or more. V and J are TRBV9 and TRBJ2-1; D may match TRBD1 or TRBD2 (6 bases each). The germline gives CDR1 SGDLS, CDR2 YYNGEE. The length of the CDR3 is 15 residues. Trimming removed 1 base from V and 4 bases from J, with 12 bases in between. CDR3 DNA: TGTGCCAGCAGCGTAACAGGGACTGCATACAATGAGCAGTTCTTC. It codes for CASSVTGTAYNEQFF.

This clonotype is termed medium-sized. The V and J genes are TRBV30 and TRBJ2-6; D unresolved. V shed 2 bases and J shed 0 bases, with 5 bases lying between them. Germline assignment: CDR1 GTSNPN and CDR2 SVGIG (reference sequence). The CDR3 runs 14 residues. The CDR3 here is CAWSMDSGANVLTF. CDR3 DNA: TGTGCCTGGAGTATGGACTCTGGGGCCAACGTCCTGACTTTC.

The chain recombines TRBV7-2 with TRBJ2-2, with D maybe TRBD1 (5 bases). The CDR3 runs to 14 residues. With 5 bases removed from V and 5 bases from J, the gap between germline ends came to 12 bases. CDR1 and CDR2 (germline): SGHTA, FQGNSA. The CDR3 protein is CASSSKQETGELFF. Written as DNA, the CDR3 is TGTGCCAGCAGCAGCAAACAGGAGACCGGGGAGCTGTTTTTT.